This T cell receptor (beta chain) was retrieved from a study of identical twins. The ends were cut back, 1 base at V and 0 bases at J, with 6 bases in the middle. CDR1 and CDR2 (germline): SQVTM, ANQGSEA. The CDR3 contains 13 residues. TCRdb reprocessed the 5' RACE reads with MiXCR, giving one entry per CDR3 protein. The table has hundreds of thousands of distinct CDR3 sequences, 5.5% to 7.5% seen once. The table lists this clonotype with many counts. The sequencing sample was made of naive T cells sorted from blood. The clonotype originates from a young man in good health. The chain uses TRBV29-1 and TRBJ1-1; D is unresolved. CDR3 sequence: CSVEGRMNTEAFF. DNA for the CDR3: TGCAGCGTTGAAGGACGGATGAACACTGAAGCTTTCTTT.